This T cell receptor beta chain was captured by sequencing in a study of T cells in Graves' hyperthyroidism and ophthalmopathy. Germline lookup yields CDR1 SGHDN and CDR2 FVKESK. Trimming removed 2 bases from V and 5 bases from J; junction bases left unmatched: 4. The CDR3 contains 15 residues. Amplification of TCR beta CDR3 regions used RNA as the template. HTBI primers were the set used in a first-round RT-PCR of the TCR CDR3. TCRdb used MiXCR to reprocess the multiplex PCR reads, holding one entry per CDR3 protein. The sample carries around 520,000 distinct CDR3 sequences, approximately 24% recorded once. Criteria for exclusion of patients were uncontrolled infection, other autoimmune disease, pregnancy or lactation.

The specimen was blood. This TCR came from a woman aged 25 to 39 with Graves' ophthalmopathy. V usage is TRBV14 and J usage is TRBJ2-7; 12 nucleotides line up with TRBD1. The CDR3 loop reads CASSQWDRGLDEQYF. CDR3 DNA sequence: TGTGCCAGCAGCCAATGGGACAGGGGGCTAGACGAGCAGTACTTC.